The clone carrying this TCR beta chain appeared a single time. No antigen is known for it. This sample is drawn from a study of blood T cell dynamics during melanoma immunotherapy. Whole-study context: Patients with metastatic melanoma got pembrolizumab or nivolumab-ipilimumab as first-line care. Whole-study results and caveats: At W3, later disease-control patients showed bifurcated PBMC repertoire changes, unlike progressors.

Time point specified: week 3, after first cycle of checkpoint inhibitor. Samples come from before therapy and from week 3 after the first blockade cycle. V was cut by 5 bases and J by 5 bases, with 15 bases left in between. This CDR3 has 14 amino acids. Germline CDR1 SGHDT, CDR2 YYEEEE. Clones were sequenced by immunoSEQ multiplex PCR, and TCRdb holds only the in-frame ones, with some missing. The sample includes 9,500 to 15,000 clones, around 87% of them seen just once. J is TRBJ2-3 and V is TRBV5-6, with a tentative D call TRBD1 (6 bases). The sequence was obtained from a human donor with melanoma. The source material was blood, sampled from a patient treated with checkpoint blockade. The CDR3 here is CASSRGFIVDTQYF. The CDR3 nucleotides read TGTGCCAGCAGTAGGGGGTTCATAGTAGATACGCAGTATTTT.